Following are 9 T cell receptor beta chains from one sample sequenced in a study of blood T cell repertoires in COVID-19. Assay used: immunoSEQ multiplex PCR; TCRdb lists only in-frame clones, some missing. The top ten hold 9.5% to 15% of the sample, which has 150,000 to 200,000 clones, 70% to 85% seen once. Sequencing used PBMCs or T cells enriched from blood (not recorded which). These receptors were obtained from a man aged 45-60 years who had recovered from COVID-19.

The chain recombines TRBV4-1 with TRBJ1-6, with D perhaps matching TRBD1 (5 bases). The V gene's germline CDR1 is MGHRA and CDR2 YSYEKL. The CDR3 is 17 amino acids. The ends were cut back, 4 bases at V and 4 bases at J, with 17 bases in the middle. The DNA for the CDR3 is TGCGCCAGCAGCCCGGGGGAGGCTATCAGGTATAATTCACCCCTCCACTTT. Protein product: CASSPGEAIRYNSPLHF.

CDR3 in amino acids: CASSVGTGVTEAFF. CDR3 nucleotide sequence: TGTGCCAGCAGCGTAGGTACAGGGGTCACTGAAGCTTTCTTT. The chain recombines TRBV9 with TRBJ1-1, with TRBD1 matching over 7 bases. CDR3 length equals 14 residues. Germline values: CDR1 SGDLS, CDR2 YYNGEE. The V and J ends lost 0 bases and 4 bases, in that order; junction bases with no gene match: 3. The whole variable domain, remainder taken from reference TRBV9 and TRBJ1-1, is DSGVTQTPKHLITATGQRVTLRCSPRSGDLSVYWYQQSLDQGLQFLIQYYNGEERAKGNILERFSAQQFPDLHSELNLSSLELGDSALYFCASSVGTGVTEAFFGQGTRLTVV.

J is TRBJ2-7 and V is TRBV5-1; TRBD2 agrees at 9 bases. The CDR3 loop spans 17 amino acids. The germline gives CDR1 SGHRS, CDR2 YFSETQ. J lost 3 bases, V lost 0 bases, and 10 bases had no gene match. The CDR3 region has the DNA TGCGCCAGCAGCTTGGACGGGGCTAGCGGGATTTACTACGAGCAGTACTTC. This codes for CASSLDGASGIYYEQYF.

A single count supports this clone. The V and J genes are TRBV4-2 and TRBJ2-2; 9 positions match TRBD2. Trimming cost V 1 base and J 6 bases; bases outside gene matches: 0. The CDR3 loop spans 14 amino acids. Germline loops: CDR1 LGHNA, CDR2 YNFKEQ. This CDR3 reads CASSQVAGAGELFF. CDR3 in DNA: TGTGCCAGCAGCCAAGTAGCGGGGGCCGGGGAGCTGTTTTTT.

J is TRBJ2-1 and V is TRBV7-2; the match to TRBD1 covers 8 bases. V was pared by 5 bases and J by 2 bases, with 5 bases of the junction left unmatched. Germline V gene data show CDR1 as SGHTA and CDR2 as FQGNSA. This CDR3 spans 15 amino acids. The CDR3 coding sequence is TGTGCCAGCAGCCCAGGGGGCGAAGCCTACAATGAGCAGTTCTTC. The encoded protein is CASSPGGEAYNEQFF.

This chain joins TRBV9 and TRBJ1-1; no definite D call. The CDR3 has 15 residues. Per the germline V gene, CDR1 is SGDLS and CDR2 is YYNGEE. V was clipped by 0 bases and J by 6 bases, with 15 bases between them. The chain's CDR3 is CASSVDEGGSAEAFF. The CDR3 coding sequence is TGTGCCAGCAGCGTAGACGAGGGCGGGAGCGCTGAAGCTTTCTTT.

The V and J genes are TRBV5-1 and TRBJ2-3; 9 bases are a match to TRBD2. With 0 bases clipped from V and 4 bases from J, the junction kept 6 bases outside the gene matches. The CDR3 runs to 16 residues. Germline V CDR1 and CDR2: SGHRS, YFSETQ. CDR3 coding DNA: TGCGCCAGCAGCTTGGCATATAGCGGGGGAGCAGATACGCAGTATTTT. It translates to CASSLAYSGGADTQYF.

The chain links TRBV20-1 to TRBJ2-2; D remains ambiguous. CDR1 is DFQATT, CDR2 SNEGSKA, per germline (reference sequence). V was cut by 6 bases and J by 6 bases, with 8 bases left in between. This CDR3 is built from 11 residues. The CDR3 DNA is TGCAGTGCCGCCGCGGCCGGGGAGCTGTTTTTT. Its translation: CSAAAAGELFF.

This chain links TRBV19 with TRBJ2-3; 7 bases align to TRBD1. Germline CDR1 is LNHDA and CDR2 is SQIVND (reference sequence). The CDR3 loop spans 15 amino acids. The ends lost 4 bases at V and 0 bases at J; junction bases unmatched: 4. CDR3 amino acids: CASSRGQISTDTQYF. In nucleotides, the CDR3 is TGTGCCAGTAGTAGGGGACAGATAAGCACAGATACGCAGTATTTT.